Described below is a single T cell receptor beta chain sequence and its context. Assay: immunoSEQ multiplex PCR; the TCRdb copy retains only in-frame clones and omits some. In the table there are 100,000 or so clones, 90% to 97% of which are singletons. This specimen belongs to a study of technical replicates of blood from four donors. The CDR3 has 14 residues. Unmatched junction bases numbered 9, after V lost 6 bases and J lost 7 bases. The germline V gene has CDR1 KGHSH and CDR2 LQKENI. What was sequenced was T cells isolated from PBMCs. The TCR was taken from a human donor in good health. V is TRBV18 and J is TRBJ1-2; 9 bases agree with TRBD1. This CDR3 is CASSLGQGIAGYTF. In nucleotides, the CDR3 is TGTGCCAGCTCGTTAGGACAGGGGATCGCTGGCTACACCTTC.